This is a list of T cell receptor beta chains from one sample in a study of cytomegalovirus exposure and HLA in healthy donors. Sequencing used immunoSEQ multiplex PCR; TCRdb keeps in-frame clones, though not all of them. This sample yields 110,000 or so clones, of which roughly 76% are seen a single time; approximately 7.7% belongs to the top ten. The sample consisted of PBMCs. Receptors were obtained from a woman aged 45-59 years in good health and CMV-seropositive. The CDR3 runs from the conserved cysteine through the conserved F or W. Fields, in order: V gene, clone size, D gene, J gene, CDR3 protein, CDR3 DNA. The D gene is left open where the match is weak. For some rows the clone size is stated as once, few or many, or as a class when expanded; others skip it.

>TRBV5-1|NA|NA|TRBJ2-7
CASSSGLSYEQYF
TGCGCCAGCAGCTCGGGACTTTCCTACGAGCAGTACTTC
>TRBV4-3|NA|TRBD2|TRBJ2-1
CASSPTPSGSFHNEQFF
TGCGCCAGCAGCCCGACCCCTAGCGGGAGTTTCCACAATGAGCAGTTCTTC
>TRBV2|NA|TRBD1|TRBJ1-1
CASTRQGLTEAFF
TGTGCCAGCACCAGACAGGGACTCACTGAAGCTTTCTTT
>TRBV19|NA|NA|TRBJ1-2
CASSGEMAYGYTF
TGTGCCAGTAGTGGGGAGATGGCCTATGGCTACACCTTC
>TRBV21-1|NA|NA|TRBJ1-5
CASRGTGTYSNQPQHF
TGTGCCAGCAGGGGGACAGGGACTTATAGCAATCAGCCCCAGCATTTT
>TRBV5-8|NA|TRBD1|TRBJ2-3
CASGGQGATDTQYF
TGTGCCAGCGGCGGACAGGGGGCCACAGATACGCAGTATTTT
>TRBV4-3|NA|NA|TRBJ1-4
CASSQDGTTNEKLFF
TGCGCCAGCAGCCAAGATGGCACAACTAATGAAAAACTGTTTTTT
>TRBV19|NA|TRBD2|TRBJ2-4
CASSGTSGREAKNIQYF
TGTGCCAGTAGCGGGACTAGCGGGAGGGAAGCCAAAAACATTCAGTACTTC
>TRBV5-4|NA|NA|TRBJ2-5
CASSLGRGKETQYF
TGTGCCAGCAGCTTGGGCAGGGGTAAAGAGACCCAGTACTTC
>TRBV9|NA|NA|TRBJ2-7
CASSVAPGDLYEQYF
TGTGCCAGCAGCGTAGCCCCAGGGGATCTCTACGAGCAGTACTTC
>TRBV13|once|NA|TRBJ2-1
CASSRRYYEQFF
TGTGCCAGCAGCAGAAGATACTATGAGCAGTTCTTC
>TRBV9|NA|NA|TRBJ2-3
CASSVGGSTDTQYF
TGTGCCAGCAGCGTAGGCGGAAGCACAGATACGCAGTATTTT
>TRBV5-1|NA|TRBD2|TRBJ2-5
CASSPGTSGQETQYF
TGCGCCAGCAGCCCCGGGACTAGCGGTCAAGAGACCCAGTACTTC
>TRBV9|NA|NA|TRBJ2-1
CASSGHLFGVSYNEQFF
TGTGCCAGCAGCGGCCATCTATTCGGGGTCTCCTACAATGAGCAGTTCTTC
>TRBV9|NA|NA|TRBJ2-2
CASTPGGLSTGELFF
TGTGCCAGCACCCCCGGGGGGCTGAGCACCGGGGAGCTGTTTTTT
>TRBV6-6|NA|NA|TRBJ2-7
CASSRLGGASSYEQYF
TGTGCCAGCAGTCGACTGGGGGGGGCGAGCTCCTACGAGCAGTACTTC
>TRBV5-1|NA|NA|TRBJ2-1
CASSLTGRGDEQFF
TGCGCCAGCAGCTTGACCGGGAGAGGGGATGAGCAGTTCTTC
>TRBV14|NA|NA|TRBJ1-5
CASSHQQGPQHF
TGTGCCAGCAGCCATCAACAGGGACCCCAGCATTTT
>TRBV21-1|NA|NA|TRBJ2-7
CASSKAPLDRHSYEQYF
TGTGCCAGCAGCAAAGCTCCCCTGGACAGGCACTCCTACGAGCAGTACTTC
>TRBV7-2|NA|NA|TRBJ2-3
CASSTGGLTDTQYF
TGTGCCAGCAGCACCGGCGGCCTCACAGATACGCAGTATTTT
>TRBV9|NA|TRBD1|TRBJ1-5
CASSPGGGNQPQHF
TGTGCCAGCAGCCCAGGGGGTGGCAATCAGCCCCAGCATTTT
>TRBV20-1|NA|NA|TRBJ1-4
CSAWRDEKLFF
TGCAGTGCCTGGAGGGATGAAAAACTGTTTTTT
>TRBV7-2|NA|TRBD2|TRBJ2-5
CASSYRAGGQTQYF
TGTGCCAGCAGCTATCGAGCGGGGGGACAGACCCAGTACTTC
>TRBV19|NA|TRBD1|TRBJ1-1
CASSIFGTENTEAFF
TGTGCCAGTAGTATTTTTGGGACAGAGAACACTGAAGCTTTCTTT
>TRBV7-2|once|NA|TRBJ2-5
CASSSLQETQYF
TGTGCCAGCAGCTCGCTACAAGAGACCCAGTACTTC
>TRBV6-4|NA|TRBD1|TRBJ1-2
CASSKQGAGGYTF
TGTGCCAGCAGCAAACAGGGGGCAGGGGGCTACACCTTC
>TRBV5-4|NA|NA|TRBJ2-7
CASSLNAGGIYEQYF
TGTGCCAGCAGCTTGAACGCAGGGGGGATCTACGAGCAGTACTTC
>TRBV2|NA|TRBD1|TRBJ1-4
CASSEHPNTGGYEKLFF
TGTGCCAGCAGTGAACACCCCAACACAGGGGGGTATGAAAAACTGTTTTTT
>TRBV11-2|NA|NA|TRBJ2-7
CASSLATRSSYEQYF
TGTGCCAGCAGCTTAGCGACGAGGAGCTCCTACGAGCAGTACTTC
>TRBV6-1|once|TRBD2|TRBJ2-2
CASSERTSRGTGELFF
TGTGCCAGCAGTGAACGGACTAGCAGGGGTACCGGGGAGCTGTTTTTT
>TRBV19|once|NA|TRBJ1-1
CASSIGGYTEAFF
TGTGCCAGTAGTATTGGAGGTTACACTGAAGCTTTCTTT
>TRBV19|NA|TRBD2|TRBJ2-4
CASSMGGVSTAKNIQYF
TGTGCCAGTAGTATGGGGGGGGTTTCCACGGCCAAAAACATTCAGTACTTC
>TRBV18|NA|TRBD2|TRBJ2-7
CASSPPGGEYEQYF
TGTGCCAGCTCACCCCCGGGAGGAGAGTACGAGCAGTACTTC
>TRBV28|NA|TRBD1|TRBJ1-5
CASRRAGTVVRTQPQHF
TGTGCCAGCAGACGGGCCGGGACAGTAGTACGAACTCAGCCCCAGCATTTT
>TRBV18|NA|NA|TRBJ2-5
CASSRERQETQYF
TGTGCCAGCTCACGGGAGAGGCAAGAGACCCAGTACTTC
>TRBV4-3|NA|NA|TRBJ2-5
CASSQDWQRRGETQYF
TGCGCCAGCAGCCAAGATTGGCAGAGAAGGGGGGAGACCCAGTACTTC
>TRBV15|NA|NA|TRBJ2-7
CATSRGQGGYEQYF
TGTGCCACCAGCAGAGGGCAGGGAGGATACGAGCAGTACTTC
>TRBV11-2|NA|NA|TRBJ2-3
CASSSKTPDRPTDTQYF
TGTGCCAGCAGCTCCAAGACCCCCGACAGACCCACAGATACGCAGTATTTT
>TRBV7-9|NA|NA|TRBJ2-7
CASSPQGIPYEQYF
TGTGCCAGCAGCCCCCAGGGCATCCCCTACGAGCAGTACTTC
>TRBV5-5|NA|NA|TRBJ1-3
CASSLGTAGNTIYF
TGTGCCAGCAGCTTGGGGACAGCCGGAAACACCATATATTTT
>TRBV6-1|NA|NA|TRBJ1-2
CASSDRGDYGYTF
TGTGCCAGCAGTGATCGGGGGGACTATGGCTACACCTTC
>TRBV7-9|NA|NA|TRBJ1-1
CASTTEGGTEAFF
TGTGCCAGCACCACAGAAGGGGGAACTGAAGCTTTCTTT
>TRBV18|NA|NA|TRBJ2-1
CASSPVDANEQFF
TGTGCCAGCTCACCAGTAGATGCGAATGAGCAGTTCTTC
>TRBV9|once|NA|TRBJ2-3
CASSGRQESPTDTQYF
TGTGCCAGCAGCGGACGGCAGGAATCCCCCACAGATACGCAGTATTTT